This T cell receptor beta chain comes out of a study of T cell responses to AZD1222 COVID-19 vaccine. Germline lookup yields CDR1 ENHRY and CDR2 SYGVKD. The CDR3 is 15 amino acids. Trimming took 7 bases from V and 2 from J; bases not matched to a gene: 7. Findings and caveats of the study: Possibly, clonal diversity was underestimated; donors were largely white British and included more females. The repertoires were collected only after the peak T cell response.

Timing groups of about 4 and about 12 weeks for second doses were pooled. Comments on this clone: Its antigen remains unidentified.

Method: immunoSEQ multiplex PCR; TCRdb's copy keeps in-frame clones and lacks some. The sample contains about 200,000 clones, 90% to 95% of which appear only once. V gene TRBV10-3 combines with J gene TRBJ2-3; 9 bases map to TRBD2. This specimen consisted of peripheral blood, obtained 28 days after the second AZD1222 dose. The receptor was derived from an adult who received the AZD1222 COVID-19 vaccine. CDR3 protein: CAITAGGEVTDTQYF. The CDR3 bases are TGTGCCATCACTGCGGGGGGGGAGGTCACAGATACGCAGTATTTT.